The 28 T cell receptor beta chains presented below share a single source sample, sequenced in a study of cytomegalovirus exposure and HLA in healthy donors. The PCR had 60 Vbeta and 13 Jbeta primers. Profiling relied on immunoSEQ multiplex PCR, and the TCRdb table lists in-frame clones only, not all of them. The table lists around 130,000 clones, approximately 70% of them singletons, with roughly 2.7% in the top ten. The material sequenced was PBMCs. Receptors were obtained from an older woman in good health and CMV-seropositive.

This clone was found a few times. V usage is TRBV27 and J usage is TRBJ2-1; 11 bases are a match to TRBD1. The CDR3 is made up of 14 amino acids. The germline gives CDR1 MNHEY, CDR2 SMNVEV (reference sequence). The V segment lost 8 bases and the J segment 4 bases; nucleotides outside the gene matches: 4. The CDR3 loop reads CASARDRGYNEQFF. The DNA of the CDR3 is TGTGCCAGCGCAAGGGACAGGGGGTACAATGAGCAGTTCTTC.

The rearrangement links TRBV27 to TRBJ2-1; 9 bases map to TRBD1. Germline values: CDR1 MNHEY, CDR2 SMNVEV (reference sequence). This CDR3 is 12 amino acids long. Trimming removed 4 bases from V and 15 bases from J; junction bases left unmatched: 7. The CDR3 protein is CASSYPGQGWFF. Written as DNA, the CDR3 is TGTGCCAGCAGTTATCCGGGACAGGGTTGGTTCTTC.

V usage is TRBV9 and J usage is TRBJ1-1, with D unresolved. Germline CDR1 SGDLS, CDR2 YYNGEE. This CDR3 has 14 residues. V was pared by 3 bases and J by 7 bases, with 16 bases between. CDR3 sequence (DNA): TGTGCCAGCAGCGACTCCCCCCGGGGAGATGAAGCTTTCTTT. Protein sequence: CASSDSPRGDEAFF.

In regard to this clone: Relative to the germline gene, one junction end is altered; a read error may explain this. The rearrangement links TRBV6-1 to TRBJ2-7; TRBD1 matches at 8 bases. There are 13 residues in the CDR3. Germline values: CDR1 MNHNS, CDR2 SASEGT. The CDR3 DNA follows: TGTGCCAGCATCGACGGACAGGGCTACGCGCAGTACTTC. Its protein is CASIDGQGYAQYF.

The V gene is TRBV27, the J gene TRBJ1-1; weak D call: TRBD1 (5 bases). V lost 5 bases and J 10 bases, leaving 20 bases between the germline ends. CDR1 and CDR2 (germline): MNHEY, SMNVEV (reference sequence). This CDR3 region has 14 residues. The CDR3 DNA sequence: TGTGCCAGCAGTCCGCCAGGGACTATTGTTGGAGCTTTCTTT. This sequence encodes CASSPPGTIVGAFF.

V and J are TRBV7-6 and TRBJ1-2; TRBD1 matches 11 bases. V lost 1 base and J lost 0; bases outside the gene matches: 7. Germline V gene sequence: CDR1 SGHVS, CDR2 FNYEAQ. This CDR3 is built from 18 residues. In DNA form, the CDR3 reads TGTGCCAGCAGCTTAGTCCCCGGACAGGGGGCCGCTAACTATGGCTACACCTTC. It is translated as CASSLVPGQGAANYGYTF.

This chain joins TRBV5-1 and TRBJ2-5; D may be TRBD2 (7 bases). Germline CDR1 is SGHRS and CDR2 is YFSETQ. This CDR3 is 16 amino acids long. V was pared by 6 bases and J by 5 bases, with 23 bases between. The CDR3 reads CASTEGGQARGETQYF. The CDR3 DNA is TGCGCCAGCACCGAGGGGGGGCAGGCCCGAGGGGAGACCCAGTACTTC.

In its sample, this clone was seen a few times. The V call is TRBV7-2, the J call TRBJ1-2; D gene unclear. V gave up 1 base and J gave up 2 bases, with 5 bases separating them. The CDR3 is 13 residues long. CDR1 and CDR2 (germline): SGHTA, FQGNSA. CDR3 DNA: TGTGCCAGCAGCTTAGACGGGAACTATGGCTACACCTTC. It translates to CASSLDGNYGYTF. The variable domain in full, with the rest retrieved from reference TRBV7-2 and TRBJ1-2, is GAGVSQSPSNKVTEKGKDVELRCDPISGHTALYWYRQSLGQGLEFLIYFQGNSAPDKSGLPSDRFSAERTGGSVSTLTIQRTQQEDSAVYLCASSLDGNYGYTFGSGTRLTVV.

V gene TRBV11-2 combines with J gene TRBJ2-7; D perhaps matches TRBD2 (5 bases). V was shortened by 1 base and J by 3 bases, with 10 bases between the two germline ends. From germline, CDR1 is SGHAT and CDR2 FQNNGV. The CDR3 length is 14 residues. CDR3 protein: CASSLVSGFYEQYF. The CDR3 DNA follows: TGTGCCAGCAGCTTAGTATCGGGGTTCTACGAGCAGTACTTC.

This chain connects TRBV19 to TRBJ1-4; D remains ambiguous. V was shortened by 5 bases and J by 8 bases, with 12 bases between the two germline ends. The CDR3 has 13 amino acids. Germline CDR1 reads LNHDA; CDR2 reads SQIVND (reference sequence). CDR3 protein: CASSSEYWEKLFF. CDR3 in DNA: TGTGCCAGTAGTTCCGAGTATTGGGAAAAACTGTTTTTT.

The V gene is TRBV11-2, the J gene TRBJ2-3, with D maybe TRBD1 (5 bases). Germline loops: CDR1 SGHAT, CDR2 FQNNGV. The CDR3 is 17 residues long. V shed 1 base and J shed 3 bases, with 17 bases lying between them. The CDR3: CASSLGSSQGPTDTQYF. CDR3 DNA sequence: TGTGCCAGCAGCTTAGGTAGTAGTCAGGGTCCGACAGATACGCAGTATTTT. The full variable domain, its missing parts supplied by reference TRBV11-2 and TRBJ2-3, is EAGVAQSPRYKIIEKRQSVAFWCNPISGHATLYWYQQILGQGPKLLIQFQNNGVVDDSQLPKDRFSAERLKGVDSTLKIQPAKLEDSAVYLCASSLGSSQGPTDTQYFGPGTRLTVL.

This chain uses TRBV6-6 with TRBJ1-6, with 9 bases matching TRBD1. The CDR3 runs 15 residues. Germline V CDR1 and CDR2: MNHNY, SVGAGI (reference sequence). J lost 8 bases, V lost 6 bases, and 8 bases had no gene match. The CDR3 sequence is CASRPHDRGYSPLHF. Here the CDR3 DNA reads TGTGCCAGCAGGCCTCACGACAGGGGGTATTCACCCCTCCACTTT.

The chain joins TRBV4-2 to TRBJ2-7, with TRBD1 matching over 7 bases. V gave up 2 bases and J gave up 1 base; unmatched junction bases: 2. CDR1 and CDR2 (germline): LGHNA, YNFKEQ. The CDR3 is made up of 14 amino acids. CDR3 loop: CASSQMGQSYEQYF. The CDR3 nucleotides read TGTGCCAGCAGCCAAATGGGACAGTCCTACGAGCAGTACTTC.

The chain couples TRBV6-5 to TRBJ2-1; weak D call: TRBD2 (6 bases). The CDR3 is 12 residues long. Deletions cut 7 bases from V and 8 bases from J, with 12 bases between. The germline V gene encodes CDR1 MNHEY and CDR2 SVGAGI. This chain's CDR3 is CASTGRRDEQFF. CDR3 in DNA: TGTGCCAGCACGGGACGGAGGGATGAGCAGTTCTTC.

This clone was recorded a few times. The J gene is TRBJ2-3, the V gene TRBV4-1, with 12 bases aligning to TRBD2. The CDR3 has 16 residues. Germline CDR1 MGHRA, CDR2 YSYEKL. V shed 1 base and J 7 bases; nucleotides not matched to a gene: 6. Here the CDR3 reads CASSQGELAGGHTQYF. The CDR3 DNA is TGCGCCAGCAGCCAAGGGGAACTAGCGGGGGGACATACGCAGTATTTT.

The rearrangement uses TRBV5-1 and TRBJ1-2, with 8 bases matching TRBD1. Germline V gene sequence: CDR1 SGHRS, CDR2 YFSETQ. The CDR3 contains 14 residues. Losses at the gene ends were 3 bases for V and 6 bases for J; bases not matched to a gene: 7. DNA of the CDR3: TGCGCCAGCAGCTCCGGGACAGGTCAAAATGGCTACACCTTC. Its translation: CASSSGTGQNGYTF.

This rearrangement joins TRBV5-4 to TRBJ1-5, with D perhaps matching TRBD1 (5 bases). The CDR3 covers 17 residues. Germline lookup yields CDR1 SGHNT and CDR2 YYREEE (reference sequence). V was shortened by 0 bases and J by 0 bases, with 13 bases between the two germline ends. CDR3 residues: CASSLDGTVYSNQPQHF. As DNA, the CDR3 is TGTGCCAGCAGCTTGGACGGGACTGTTTATAGCAATCAGCCCCAGCATTTT.

Concerning this clone itself: A read error may account for a junction end that differs from germline. The rearrangement uses TRBV7-9 and TRBJ2-7, with a weak D call TRBD2 (6 bases). From germline, CDR1 is SEHNR and CDR2 FQNEAQ (reference sequence). The length of the CDR3 is 14 residues. As DNA, the CDR3 is TGTTCCAGCAGCTTAGCGTTTGGAGGGAGGGAGCAGTACTTC. Protein sequence: CSSSLAFGGREQYF.

The rearrangement links TRBV29-1 to TRBJ1-2; TRBD1 agrees at 7 bases. Germline-derived CDR1 and CDR2 are SQVTM and ANQGSEA. Trimming cost V 6 bases and J 3 bases; bases outside gene matches: 1. This CDR3 is 11 amino acids long. CDR3: CSVGQDYGYTF. CDR3 DNA: TGCAGCGTAGGACAGGACTATGGCTACACCTTC.

A single count supports this clone. The CDR3 region is CASRSGTRPDYEQYF. CDR3 sequence (DNA): TGTGCCAGCAGGTCCGGGACTCGTCCGGACTACGAGCAGTACTTC. This rearrangement joins TRBV28 to TRBJ2-7, with D tentatively TRBD2 (6 bases). Germline CDR1 is MDHEN and CDR2 is SYDVKM. CDR3 size: 15 residues. V shed 6 bases and J shed 3 bases, with 18 bases lying between them.

This clone has just a few counts. V and J are TRBV4-1 and TRBJ2-7, with 7 nucleotides matching TRBD1. The CDR3 sequence is 15 residues long. Germline loops: CDR1 MGHRA, CDR2 YSYEKL. With 4 bases clipped from V and 1 base from J, the junction kept 7 bases outside the gene matches. CDR3 sequence: CASSRLTGWSYEQYF. In DNA, the CDR3 is TGCGCCAGCAGCCGGCTGACAGGGTGGTCCTACGAGCAGTACTTC.

This clone turned up a few times. V gene TRBV15 combines with J gene TRBJ1-3; TRBD1 matches at 9 bases. The V gene end was trimmed by 3 bases and the J gene end by 3 bases; junction bases not matched to a gene: 9. Germline V gives CDR1 LNHNV, CDR2 YYDKDF (reference sequence). The CDR3 runs to 17 residues. The CDR3 DNA is TGTGCCACCAGCAGCTCCGGGACAGGGCTATTTGGAAACACCATATATTTT. Translation gives CATSSSGTGLFGNTIYF.

The chain combines TRBV5-6 with TRBJ1-5, with 10 bases that match TRBD1. The germline V gene has CDR1 SGHDT and CDR2 YYEEEE. With 3 bases clipped from V and 2 bases from J, the junction kept 5 bases outside the gene matches. The CDR3 has 16 residues. In DNA, the CDR3 is TGTGCCAGCAGCTATGACAGGGGGCATGGCAATCAGCCCCAGCATTTT. Translated, it gives CASSYDRGHGNQPQHF. Supplemented by reference TRBV5-6 and TRBJ1-5, the full variable domain reads DAGVTQSPTHLIKTRGQQVTLRCSPKSGHDTVSWYQQALGQGPQFIFQYYEEEERQRGNFPDRFSGHQFPNYSSELNVNALLLGDSALYLCASSYDRGHGNQPQHFGDGTRLSIL.

This chain connects TRBV27 to TRBJ1-6, with unresolved D. CDR1 and CDR2 from the germline V gene are MNHEY and SMNVEV (reference sequence). V dropped 5 bases and J dropped 0 bases, with 8 bases sitting between them. The CDR3 is 15 amino acids. CDR3 loop: CASSPLGSYNSPLHF. The CDR3 DNA follows: TGTGCCAGCAGTCCTCTCGGCTCCTATAATTCACCCCTCCACTTT.

This clone was seen more than once but under ten times. This chain uses TRBV29-1 with TRBJ2-3; 8 bases are a match to TRBD1. The CDR3 consists of 12 residues. The germline gives CDR1 SQVTM, CDR2 ANQGSEA. V lost 7 bases and J lost 6; bases outside the gene matches: 6. The CDR3 nucleotides read TGCAGCGGACAGGGGTTTGGGGATACGCAGTATTTT. As protein: CSGQGFGDTQYF.

This clone was recorded only once. DNA of the CDR3: TGCAGCGTCCGGGACACTTTTTACCAAGAGACCCAGTACTTC. As protein: CSVRDTFYQETQYF. The chain links TRBV29-1 to TRBJ2-5; a possible D gene is TRBD1 (6 bases). Germline-derived CDR1 and CDR2 are SQVTM and ANQGSEA. This CDR3 has 14 amino acids. V lost 6 bases to trimming and J lost 0 bases, with 14 bases between them.

The V call is TRBV4-1, the J call TRBJ1-5; D is undetermined. Germline V CDR1 and CDR2: MGHRA, YSYEKL. Trimming stripped 3 bases from V and 4 bases from J, with 4 bases between. This CDR3 is built from 12 residues. CDR3 amino acids: CASSHLNQPQHF. The DNA for the CDR3 is TGCGCCAGCAGCCACCTTAATCAGCCCCAGCATTTT.

CDR3 nucleotides: TGTGCCAGCAGTGCCCAGGGTGGCACGAGCTCCTACGAGCAGTACTTC. It specifies CASSAQGGTSSYEQYF. The chain uses TRBV6-1 and TRBJ2-7, with D maybe TRBD1 (5 bases). Trimming removed 4 bases at V and 0 bases at J, with 16 bases between. Germline V lookup: CDR1 MNHNS, CDR2 SASEGT. This CDR3 region has 16 residues.